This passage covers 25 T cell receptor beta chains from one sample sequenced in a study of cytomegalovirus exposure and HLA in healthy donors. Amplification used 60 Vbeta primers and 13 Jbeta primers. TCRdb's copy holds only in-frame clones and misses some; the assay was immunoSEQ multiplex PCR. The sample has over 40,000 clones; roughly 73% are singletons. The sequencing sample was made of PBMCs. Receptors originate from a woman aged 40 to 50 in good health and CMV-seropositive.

CDR3 in amino acids: CASSIEGYEQYF. For the CDR3, the DNA is TGTGCCAGCTCCATTGAGGGTTACGAGCAGTACTTC. The V and J genes are TRBV28 and TRBJ2-7, with D perhaps matching TRBD2 (5 bases). CDR3 length: 12 amino acids. V dropped 8 bases and J dropped 4 bases, with 12 bases sitting between them. Germline lookup yields CDR1 MDHEN and CDR2 SYDVKM.

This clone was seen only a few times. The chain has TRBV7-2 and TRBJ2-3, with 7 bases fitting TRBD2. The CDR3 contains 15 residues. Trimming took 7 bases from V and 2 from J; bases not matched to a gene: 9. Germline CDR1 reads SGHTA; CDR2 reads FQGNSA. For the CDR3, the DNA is TGTGCCAGCACCCCTAGCGGTGAGGACACAGATACGCAGTATTTT. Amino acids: CASTPSGEDTDTQYF.

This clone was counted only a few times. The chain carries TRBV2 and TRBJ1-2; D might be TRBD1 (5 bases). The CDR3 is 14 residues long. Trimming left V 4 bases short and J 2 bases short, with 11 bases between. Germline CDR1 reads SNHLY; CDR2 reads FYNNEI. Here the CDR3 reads CASSAGFGNYGYTF. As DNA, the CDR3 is TGTGCCAGCAGTGCAGGGTTCGGAAACTATGGCTACACCTTC.

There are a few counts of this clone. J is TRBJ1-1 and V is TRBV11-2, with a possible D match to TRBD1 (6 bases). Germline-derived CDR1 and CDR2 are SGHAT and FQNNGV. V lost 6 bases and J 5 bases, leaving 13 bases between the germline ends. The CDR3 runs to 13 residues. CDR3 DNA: TGTGCCAGCAGTCCCTATCAGGGGACTGAAGCTTTCTTT. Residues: CASSPYQGTEAFF.

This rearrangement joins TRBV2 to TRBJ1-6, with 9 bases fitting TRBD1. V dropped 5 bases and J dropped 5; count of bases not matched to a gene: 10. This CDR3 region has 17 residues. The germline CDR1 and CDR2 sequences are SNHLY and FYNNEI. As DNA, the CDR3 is TGTGCCAGCAGTCCTGACAGGGGGGGAATTAATAATTCACCCCTCCACTTT. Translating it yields CASSPDRGGINNSPLHF.

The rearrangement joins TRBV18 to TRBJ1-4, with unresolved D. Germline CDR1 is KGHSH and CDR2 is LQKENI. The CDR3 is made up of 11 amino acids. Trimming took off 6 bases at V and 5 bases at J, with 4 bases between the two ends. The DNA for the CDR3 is TGTGCCAGCTCTCTCAATGAAAAACTGTTTTTT. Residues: CASSLNEKLFF.

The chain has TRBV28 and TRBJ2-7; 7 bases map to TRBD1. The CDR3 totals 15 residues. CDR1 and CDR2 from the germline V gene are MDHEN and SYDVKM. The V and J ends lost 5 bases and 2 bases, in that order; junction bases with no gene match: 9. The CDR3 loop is CASSVRQGWTYEQYF. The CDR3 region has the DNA TGTGCCAGCAGTGTACGACAGGGTTGGACCTACGAGCAGTACTTC.

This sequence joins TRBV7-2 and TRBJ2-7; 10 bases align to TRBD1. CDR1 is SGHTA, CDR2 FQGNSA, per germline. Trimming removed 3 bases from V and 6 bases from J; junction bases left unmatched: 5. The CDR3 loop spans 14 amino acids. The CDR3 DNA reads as TGTGCCAGCAGCTTCGACAGGGGGCAAGGCGAGCAGTACTTC. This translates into CASSFDRGQGEQYF.

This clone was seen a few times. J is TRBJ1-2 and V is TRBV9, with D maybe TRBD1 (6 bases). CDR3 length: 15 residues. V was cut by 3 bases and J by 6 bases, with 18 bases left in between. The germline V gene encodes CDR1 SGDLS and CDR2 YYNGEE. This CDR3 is CASSEDSPFFNGYTF. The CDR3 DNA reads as TGTGCCAGCAGCGAGGACAGCCCCTTCTTTAATGGCTACACCTTC.

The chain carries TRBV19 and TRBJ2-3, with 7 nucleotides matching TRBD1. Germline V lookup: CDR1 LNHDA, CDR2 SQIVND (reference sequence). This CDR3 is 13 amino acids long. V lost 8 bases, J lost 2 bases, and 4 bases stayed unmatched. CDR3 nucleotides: TGTGCCAGTGGGGACAGAAACACAGATACGCAGTATTTT. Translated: CASGDRNTDTQYF.

CDR3 coding DNA: TGTGCCAGCAGCACGGACAGTTACGAGCAGTACTTC. This gives the protein CASSTDSYEQYF. This sequence joins TRBV11-3 and TRBJ2-7; TRBD1 is a possible D gene (6 bases). The CDR3 is 12 residues long. Trimming left V 5 bases short and J 4 bases short, with 9 bases between. CDR1 SGHNT and CDR2 YENEEA come from the germline V gene.

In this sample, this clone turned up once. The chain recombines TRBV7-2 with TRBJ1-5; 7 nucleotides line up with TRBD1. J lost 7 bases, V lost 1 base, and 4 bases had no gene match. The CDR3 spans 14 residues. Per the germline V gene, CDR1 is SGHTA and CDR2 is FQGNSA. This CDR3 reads CASSLEGGRQPQHF. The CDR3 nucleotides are TGTGCCAGCAGCTTAGAAGGGGGCAGACAGCCCCAGCATTTT.

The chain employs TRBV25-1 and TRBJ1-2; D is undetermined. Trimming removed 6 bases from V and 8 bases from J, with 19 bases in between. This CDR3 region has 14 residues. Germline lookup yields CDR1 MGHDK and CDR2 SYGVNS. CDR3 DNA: TGTGCCAGCAGCCTTACACCGGGGAGTGGAGGCTACACCTTC. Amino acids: CASSLTPGSGGYTF.

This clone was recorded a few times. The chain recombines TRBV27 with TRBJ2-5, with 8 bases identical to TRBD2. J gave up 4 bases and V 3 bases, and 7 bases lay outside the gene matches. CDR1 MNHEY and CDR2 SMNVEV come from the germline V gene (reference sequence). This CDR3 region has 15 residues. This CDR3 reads CASSFGRGVLETQYF. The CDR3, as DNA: TGTGCCAGCAGTTTCGGGCGGGGGGTTCTAGAGACCCAGTACTTC.

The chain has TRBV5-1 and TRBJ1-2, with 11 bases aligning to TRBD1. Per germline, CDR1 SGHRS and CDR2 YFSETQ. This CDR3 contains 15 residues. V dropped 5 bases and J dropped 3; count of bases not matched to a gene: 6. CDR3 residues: CASRVGQGGDYGYTF. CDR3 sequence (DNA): TGCGCCAGCAGAGTGGGACAGGGGGGGGACTATGGCTACACCTTC.

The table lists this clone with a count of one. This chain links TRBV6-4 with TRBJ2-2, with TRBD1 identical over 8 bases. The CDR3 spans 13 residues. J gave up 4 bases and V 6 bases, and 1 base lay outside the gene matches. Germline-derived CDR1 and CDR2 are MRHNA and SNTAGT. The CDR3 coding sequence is TGTGCCAGCAGAGGACAGGGCACCGGGGAGCTGTTTTTT. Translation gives CASRGQGTGELFF.

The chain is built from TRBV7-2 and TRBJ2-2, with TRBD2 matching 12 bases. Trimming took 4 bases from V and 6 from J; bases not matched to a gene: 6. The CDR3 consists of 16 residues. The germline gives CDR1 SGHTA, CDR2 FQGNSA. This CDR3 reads CASSYLAGGLSGELFF. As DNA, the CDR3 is TGTGCCAGCAGCTATCTAGCGGGGGGGCTTTCCGGGGAGCTGTTTTTT.

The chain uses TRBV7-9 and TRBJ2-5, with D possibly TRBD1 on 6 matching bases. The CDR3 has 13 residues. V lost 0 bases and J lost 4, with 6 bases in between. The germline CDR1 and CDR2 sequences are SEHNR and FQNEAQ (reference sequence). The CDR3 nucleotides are TGTGCCAGCAGCTTAGCGGGGGCAGAGACCCAGTACTTC. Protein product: CASSLAGAETQYF.

The CDR3 spells CASKVLPGREAFF. DNA of the CDR3: TGTGCCAGTAAGGTTCTCCCAGGAAGAGAAGCTTTCTTT. The V gene is TRBV19, the J gene TRBJ1-1; no definite D call. Germline-derived CDR1 and CDR2 are LNHDA and SQIVND (reference sequence). V was trimmed by 7 bases and J by 8 bases, leaving 17 bases between them. CDR3 length: 13 residues.

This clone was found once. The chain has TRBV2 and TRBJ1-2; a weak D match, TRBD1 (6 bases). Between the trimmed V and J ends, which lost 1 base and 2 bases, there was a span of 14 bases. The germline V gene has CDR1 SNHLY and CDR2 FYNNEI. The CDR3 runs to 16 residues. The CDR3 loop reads CASSEVPRGLNYGYTF. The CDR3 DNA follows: TGTGCCAGCAGTGAAGTTCCCAGGGGCCTGAACTATGGCTACACCTTC.

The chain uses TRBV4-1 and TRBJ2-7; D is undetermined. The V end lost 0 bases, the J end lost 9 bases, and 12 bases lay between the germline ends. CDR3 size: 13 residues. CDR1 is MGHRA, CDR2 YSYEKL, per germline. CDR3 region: CASSQDPGIGQYF. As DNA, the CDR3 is TGCGCCAGCAGCCAAGATCCTGGTATCGGGCAGTACTTC.

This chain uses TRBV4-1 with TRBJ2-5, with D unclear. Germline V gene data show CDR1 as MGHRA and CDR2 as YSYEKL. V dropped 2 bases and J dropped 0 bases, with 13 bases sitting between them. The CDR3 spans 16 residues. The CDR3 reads CASSQRSWQYQETQYF. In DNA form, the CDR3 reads TGCGCCAGCAGCCAAAGATCATGGCAGTACCAAGAGACCCAGTACTTC.

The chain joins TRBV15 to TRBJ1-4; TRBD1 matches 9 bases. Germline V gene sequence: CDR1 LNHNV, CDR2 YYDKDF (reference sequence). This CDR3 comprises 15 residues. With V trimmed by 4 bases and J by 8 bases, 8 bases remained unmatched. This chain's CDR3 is CATSKSTDRGEKLFF. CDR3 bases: TGTGCCACCAGCAAGTCGACGGACAGGGGCGAAAAACTGTTTTTT.

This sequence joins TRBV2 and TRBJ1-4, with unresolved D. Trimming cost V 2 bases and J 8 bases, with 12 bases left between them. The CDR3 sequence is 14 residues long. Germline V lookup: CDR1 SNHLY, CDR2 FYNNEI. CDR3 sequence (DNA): TGTGCCAGCAGTGAAACCGGGTTAGACGAAAAACTGTTTTTT. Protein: CASSETGLDEKLFF.

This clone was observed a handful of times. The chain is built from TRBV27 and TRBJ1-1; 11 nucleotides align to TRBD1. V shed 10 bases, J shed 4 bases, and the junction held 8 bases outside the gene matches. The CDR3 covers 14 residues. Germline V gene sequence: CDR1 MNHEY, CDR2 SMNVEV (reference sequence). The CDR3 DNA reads TGTGCCACCGGACAGGGGGCTAGGGGCACTGAAGCTTTCTTT. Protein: CATGQGARGTEAFF.